This passage covers 21 T cell receptor beta chains from one sample sequenced in a study of T cell changes during pregnancy in multiple sclerosis. The table came from immunoSEQ multiplex PCR; TCRdb's copy has only in-frame clones and leaves some out. The sample records over 25,000 clones, roughly nine tenths being singletons. The material was CD8+ T cells from peripheral blood mononuclear cells, obtained in the second trimester of pregnancy. The receptors here all came from a female donor in good health, enrolled as a control in a pregnancy study.

The chain uses TRBV27 and TRBJ1-2, with TRBD1 as a possible D gene (5 bases). CDR3 length equals 17 residues. Per germline, CDR1 MNHEY and CDR2 SMNVEV (reference sequence). The V end was cut by 6 bases, the J end by 3 bases, with 23 bases between. The CDR3 DNA reads TGTGCCAGCAGCCGGGGACTTCACAGGTTCTTATACTATGGCTACACCTTC. The encoded protein is CASSRGLHRFLYYGYTF.

The chain is built from TRBV19 and TRBJ1-2; 7 bases agree with TRBD1. The CDR3 consists of 13 residues. The J segment lost 4 bases and the V segment lost 5 bases, leaving 4 bases of the junction unmatched. Germline V gene data show CDR1 as LNHDA and CDR2 as SQIVND (reference sequence). In DNA form, the CDR3 reads TGTGCCAGTAGTGTCCGGGACAGCTATGGCTACACCTTC. Translating gives CASSVRDSYGYTF. Complete variable domain (other parts from reference TRBV19 and TRBJ1-2): DGGITQSPKYLFRKEGQNVTLSCEQNLNHDAMYWYRQDPGQGLRLIYYSQIVNDFQKGDIAEGYSVSREKKESFPLTVTSAQKNPTAFYLCASSVRDSYGYTFGSGTRLTVV.

V usage is TRBV7-9 and J usage is TRBJ2-3; TRBD1 matches at 10 bases. This CDR3 spans 18 amino acids. After removal of 8 bases from V and 6 bases from J, the junction contained 20 bases not matched to a gene. Germline CDR1 and CDR2: SEHNR and FQNEAQ (reference sequence). This chain's CDR3 is CASGLIATGTGARDTQYF. For the CDR3, the DNA is TGTGCCAGCGGCCTAATCGCGACCGGGACAGGGGCTAGGGATACGCAGTATTTT.

The rearrangement uses TRBV7-8 and TRBJ1-2; D not resolved. The V end lost 5 bases, the J end lost 4 bases, and 17 bases lay between the germline ends. Germline CDR1 and CDR2: SGHVS and FQNEAQ. The CDR3 runs to 15 residues. CDR3 bases: TGTGCCAGCAGCAAAGAAACCGGAGGGCCCTATGGCTACACCTTC. Its protein product is CASSKETGGPYGYTF.

The chain carries TRBV7-3 and TRBJ1-1; 7 positions match TRBD1. With 5 bases clipped from V and 5 bases from J, the junction kept 14 bases outside the gene matches. Germline values: CDR1 SGHTA, CDR2 FQGTGA. The CDR3 has 16 residues. This CDR3 reads CASSPTGYSGRTEAFF. In nucleotides, the CDR3 is TGTGCCAGCAGCCCGACAGGGTATTCGGGTCGGACTGAAGCTTTCTTT.

The J gene is TRBJ2-7, the V gene TRBV4-1; D gene uncertain. Germline V gene data show CDR1 as MGHRA and CDR2 as YSYEKL. Trimming stripped 1 base from V and 2 bases from J, with 9 bases between. The CDR3 spans 14 residues. CDR3 bases: TGCGCCAGCAGCCAAGTACAGACCCCCTACGAGCAGTACTTC. Its translation: CASSQVQTPYEQYF.

This chain joins TRBV6-6 and TRBJ2-5; D call uncertain. Germline assignment: CDR1 MNHNY and CDR2 SVGAGI (reference sequence). The CDR3 consists of 14 residues. V was shortened by 2 bases and J by 0 bases, with 7 bases between the two germline ends. The CDR3 coding sequence is TGTGCCAGCAGTTACGCGGCGGACCAAGAGACCCAGTACTTC. This encodes CASSYAADQETQYF.

The V and J genes are TRBV12-5 and TRBJ1-1; the D gene is possibly TRBD1 (6 bases). The CDR3 is 12 residues long. The V end lost 7 bases, the J end lost 8 bases, and 14 bases lay between the germline ends. Germline-derived CDR1 and CDR2 are LGHNT and FRNRAP. CDR3 loop: CASAKDGTEAFF. The CDR3 region has the DNA TGTGCTAGTGCTAAAGACGGGACAGAAGCTTTCTTT.

This chain links TRBV6-5 with TRBJ2-7, with 7 bases matching TRBD1. Germline-derived CDR1 and CDR2 are MNHEY and SVGAGI. CDR3 length equals 14 residues. With V trimmed by 4 bases and J by 4 bases, 7 bases remained unmatched. CDR3 sequence reads: CASSWGTENYEQYF. The CDR3 region has the DNA TGTGCCAGCAGTTGGGGGACAGAGAATTACGAGCAGTACTTC.

Here the CDR3 DNA reads TGTGCCTGGAGACAGGGTCAGCCCCAGCATTTT. It yields the protein CAWRQGQPQHF. The chain couples TRBV30 to TRBJ1-5, with a tentative D call TRBD1 (6 bases). Between the trimmed V and J ends, which lost 3 bases and 6 bases, there was a span of 6 bases. Germline assignment: CDR1 GTSNPN and CDR2 SVGIG (reference sequence). CDR3 size: 11 residues.

The chain links TRBV9 to TRBJ2-7; possible D gene TRBD2, 7 bases. CDR3 size: 16 residues. The germline CDR1 and CDR2 sequences are SGDLS and YYNGEE. Trimming stripped 0 bases from V and 0 bases from J, with 13 bases between. CDR3 sequence: CASSVGGGASSYEQYF. CDR3 DNA: TGTGCCAGCAGCGTAGGAGGGGGGGCCAGCTCCTACGAGCAGTACTTC.

J is TRBJ2-1 and V is TRBV29-1; 9 bases are shared with TRBD1. With V trimmed by 6 bases and J by 7 bases, 13 bases remained unmatched. Germline V gene sequence: CDR1 SQVTM, CDR2 ANQGSEA. CDR3 length: 15 residues. CDR3 in amino acids: CSVSTAGTGMNEQFF. The CDR3 DNA follows: TGCAGCGTCTCCACGGCCGGGACAGGGATGAATGAGCAGTTCTTC.

This rearrangement joins TRBV2 to TRBJ1-2, with 9 bases that match TRBD1. The CDR3 spans 15 residues. Germline assignment: CDR1 SNHLY and CDR2 FYNNEI. V shed 6 bases and J 3 bases; nucleotides not matched to a gene: 8. The CDR3 sequence is CASSSGQGYDYGYTF. In DNA, the CDR3 is TGTGCCAGCAGCTCTGGACAGGGGTACGACTATGGCTACACCTTC. The variable domain in full, completed from reference TRBV2 and TRBJ1-2, reads EPEVTQTPSHQVTQMGQEVILRCVPISNHLYFYWYRQILGQKVEFLVSFYNNEISEKSEIFDDQFSVERPDGSNFTLKIRSTKLEDSAMYFCASSSGQGYDYGYTFGSGTRLTVV.

The gene calls are TRBV6-1 and TRBJ2-2; TRBD1 aligns across 7 bases. Germline values: CDR1 MNHNS, CDR2 SASEGT. The CDR3 is made up of 17 amino acids. With 4 bases clipped from V and 3 bases from J, the junction kept 11 bases outside the gene matches. DNA for the CDR3: TGTGCCAGCAGTGCGGGGCTAGGGGGCCGGTACACCGGGGAGCTGTTTTTT. Amino acids: CASSAGLGGRYTGELFF.

The rearrangement joins TRBV2 to TRBJ2-3; 7 nucleotides align to TRBD1. This CDR3 contains 15 residues. The V gene's germline CDR1 is SNHLY and CDR2 FYNNEI. V was clipped by 6 bases and J by 2 bases; unmatched bases: 8. The CDR3: CASRNGDSHTDTQYF. CDR3 DNA sequence: TGTGCCAGCAGGAATGGGGACAGCCACACAGATACGCAGTATTTT. The full variable domain, completed using reference TRBV2 and TRBJ2-3, is EPEVTQTPSHQVTQMGQEVILRCVPISNHLYFYWYRQILGQKVEFLVSFYNNEISEKSEIFDDQFSVERPDGSNFTLKIRSTKLEDSAMYFCASRNGDSHTDTQYFGPGTRLTVL.

The rearrangement links TRBV27 to TRBJ1-5; D gene ambiguous. Germline V lookup: CDR1 MNHEY, CDR2 SMNVEV (reference sequence). The length of the CDR3 is 14 residues. The germline V and J ends were trimmed by 2 bases and 6 bases, with 11 bases remaining between them. The CDR3 coding sequence is TGTGCCAGCAGTTTAAAATCGGGAGTTCAGCCCCAGCATTTT. It codes for CASSLKSGVQPQHF.

V and J are TRBV7-9 and TRBJ1-1; D gene unclear. Trimming shortened V by 4 bases and J by 10 bases, and 25 bases separated the two germline ends. Per germline, CDR1 SEHNR and CDR2 FQNEAQ (reference sequence). The CDR3 consists of 16 residues. The CDR3 nucleotides are TGTGCCAGCAGCTCACCTCAGACTGCGCCTTTGGATCTAGCTTTCTTT. This translates into CASSSPQTAPLDLAFF.

This clone was observed a single time. The chain has TRBV7-9 and TRBJ1-6; 8 bases match TRBD1. This CDR3 spans 17 amino acids. J was trimmed by 14 bases and V by 1 base; bases with no gene match: 16. Germline CDR1 SEHNR, CDR2 FQNEAQ (reference sequence). Here the CDR3 reads CASSLEYSGGPHLALHF. The CDR3 DNA follows: TGTGCCAGCAGCTTAGAATACTCAGGGGGCCCCCATTTGGCCCTCCACTTT.

V is TRBV6-4 and J is TRBJ2-3; the match to TRBD2 covers 7 bases. V was pared by 2 bases and J by 1 base, with 0 bases of the junction left unmatched. CDR1 and CDR2 from the germline V gene are MRHNA and SNTAGT. This CDR3 has 14 residues. The CDR3 nucleotides read TGTGCCAGCAGTGACCGGGGGGGCACAGATACGCAGTATTTT. Protein: CASSDRGGTDTQYF.

The chain carries TRBV7-9 and TRBJ2-1, with unresolved D. The CDR3 extends over 13 amino acids. Germline loops: CDR1 SEHNR, CDR2 FQNEAQ (reference sequence). V was trimmed by 5 bases and J by 8 bases, leaving 13 bases between them. CDR3 nucleotides: TGTGCCAGCAGCGGCGCCACGAGCGATGAGCAGTTCTTC. Protein product: CASSGATSDEQFF.

The V call is TRBV4-1, the J call TRBJ2-2; D gene unclear. Germline lookup yields CDR1 MGHRA and CDR2 YSYEKL. The CDR3 extends over 15 amino acids. V dropped 2 bases and J dropped 0 bases, with 7 bases sitting between them. The CDR3 region is CASSQPITNTGELFF. The CDR3 DNA is TGCGCCAGCAGCCAACCTATCACGAACACCGGGGAGCTGTTTTTT.